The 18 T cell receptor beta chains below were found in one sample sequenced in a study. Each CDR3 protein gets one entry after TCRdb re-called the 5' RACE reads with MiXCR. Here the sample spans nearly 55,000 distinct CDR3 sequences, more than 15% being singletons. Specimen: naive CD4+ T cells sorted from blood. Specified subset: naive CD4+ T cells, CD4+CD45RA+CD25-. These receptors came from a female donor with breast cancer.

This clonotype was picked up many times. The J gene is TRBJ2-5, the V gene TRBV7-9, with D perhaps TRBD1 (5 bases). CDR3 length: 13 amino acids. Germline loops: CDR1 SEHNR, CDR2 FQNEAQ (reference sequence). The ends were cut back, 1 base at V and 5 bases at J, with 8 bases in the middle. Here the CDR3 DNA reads TGTGCCAGCAGCTTAGGGCAGGGTGAGACCCAGTACTTC. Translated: CASSLGQGETQYF.

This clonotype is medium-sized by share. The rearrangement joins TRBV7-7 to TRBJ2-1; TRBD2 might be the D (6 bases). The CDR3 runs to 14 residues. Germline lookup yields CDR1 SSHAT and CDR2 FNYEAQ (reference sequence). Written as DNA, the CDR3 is TGTGCTACCGGTCCCACAACTAGCTTCCATGAGCAGTTCTTC. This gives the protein CATGPTTSFHEQFF.

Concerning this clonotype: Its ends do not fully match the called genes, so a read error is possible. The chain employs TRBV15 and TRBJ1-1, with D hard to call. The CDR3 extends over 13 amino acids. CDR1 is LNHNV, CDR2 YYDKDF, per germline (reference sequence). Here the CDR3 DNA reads TGTGCCACCAGCAGTTACAGAGGCACTAAAGCTTTCTTT. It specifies CATSSYRGTKAFF.

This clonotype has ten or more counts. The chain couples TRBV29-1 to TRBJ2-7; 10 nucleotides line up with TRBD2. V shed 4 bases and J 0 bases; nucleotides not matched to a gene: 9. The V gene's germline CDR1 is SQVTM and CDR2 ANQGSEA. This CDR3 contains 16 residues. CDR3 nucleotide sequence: TGCAGCGTTGTAGGGGAGGCTAGCGGGAGCTCCTACGAGCAGTACTTC. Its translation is CSVVGEASGSSYEQYF.

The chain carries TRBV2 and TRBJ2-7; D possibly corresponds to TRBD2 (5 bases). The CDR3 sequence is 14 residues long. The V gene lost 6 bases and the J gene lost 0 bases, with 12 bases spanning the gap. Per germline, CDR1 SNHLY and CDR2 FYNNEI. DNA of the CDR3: TGTGCCAGCAGGGAGGTGCTCATCTCCTACGAGCAGTACTTC. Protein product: CASREVLISYEQYF. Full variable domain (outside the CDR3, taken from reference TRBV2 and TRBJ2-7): EPEVTQTPSHQVTQMGQEVILRCVPISNHLYFYWYRQILGQKVEFLVSFYNNEISEKSEIFDDQFSVERPDGSNFTLKIRSTKLEDSAMYFCASREVLISYEQYFGPGTRLTVT.

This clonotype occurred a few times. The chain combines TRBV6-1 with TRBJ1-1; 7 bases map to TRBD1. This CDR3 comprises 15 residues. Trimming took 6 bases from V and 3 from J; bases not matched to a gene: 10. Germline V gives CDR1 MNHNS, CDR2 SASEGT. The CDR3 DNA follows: TGTGCCAGCAGCCTAGGGACAGAATCCCACACTGAAGCTTTCTTT. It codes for CASSLGTESHTEAFF.

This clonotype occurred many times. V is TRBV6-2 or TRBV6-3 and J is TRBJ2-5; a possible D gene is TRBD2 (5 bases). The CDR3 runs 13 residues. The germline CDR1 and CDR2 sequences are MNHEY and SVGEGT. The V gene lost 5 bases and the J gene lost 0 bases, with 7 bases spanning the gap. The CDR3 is CASSRTDQETQYF. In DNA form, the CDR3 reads TGTGCCAGCAGTCGGACTGACCAAGAGACCCAGTACTTC.

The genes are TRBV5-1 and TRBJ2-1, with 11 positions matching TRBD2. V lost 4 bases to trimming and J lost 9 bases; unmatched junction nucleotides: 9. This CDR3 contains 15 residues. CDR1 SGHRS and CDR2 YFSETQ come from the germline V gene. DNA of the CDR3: TGCGCCAGCAGCCTCATAGCGGGAGGGTCGGGTGAGCAGTTCTTC. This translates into CASSLIAGGSGEQFF. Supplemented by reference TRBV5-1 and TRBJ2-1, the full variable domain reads KAGVTQTPRYLIKTRGQQVTLSCSPISGHRSVSWYQQTPGQGLQFLFEYFSETQRNKGNFPGRFSGRQFSNSRSEMNVSTLELGDSALYLCASSLIAGGSGEQFFGPGTRLTVL.

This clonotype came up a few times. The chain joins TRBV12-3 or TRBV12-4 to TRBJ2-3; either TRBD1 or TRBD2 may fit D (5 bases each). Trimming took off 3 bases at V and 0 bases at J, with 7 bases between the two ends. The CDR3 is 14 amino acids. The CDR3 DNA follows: TGTGCCAGCAGTTTGGGGGTTAGCACAGATACGCAGTATTTT. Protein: CASSLGVSTDTQYF.

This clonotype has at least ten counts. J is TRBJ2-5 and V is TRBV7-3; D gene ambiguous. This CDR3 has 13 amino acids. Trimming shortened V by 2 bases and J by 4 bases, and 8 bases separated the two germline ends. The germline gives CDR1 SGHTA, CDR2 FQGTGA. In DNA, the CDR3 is TGTGCCAGCAGCTTATACCCCGGAGAGACCCAGTACTTC. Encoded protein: CASSLYPGETQYF.

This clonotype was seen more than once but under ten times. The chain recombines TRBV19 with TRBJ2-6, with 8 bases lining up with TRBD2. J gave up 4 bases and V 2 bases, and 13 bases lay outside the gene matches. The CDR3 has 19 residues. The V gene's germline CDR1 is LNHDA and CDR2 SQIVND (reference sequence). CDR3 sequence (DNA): TGTGCCAGTAGTATAATAGCGGGACTAACAGGGTCCGGGGCCAACGTCCTGACTTTC. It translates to CASSIIAGLTGSGANVLTF.

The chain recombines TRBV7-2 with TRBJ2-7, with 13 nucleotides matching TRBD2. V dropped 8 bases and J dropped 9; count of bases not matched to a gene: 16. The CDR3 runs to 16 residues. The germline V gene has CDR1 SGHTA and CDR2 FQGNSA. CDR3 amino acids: CASQPITSGRAHVQYF. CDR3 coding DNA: TGTGCCAGCCAACCGATTACTAGCGGGAGGGCCCACGTGCAGTACTTC.

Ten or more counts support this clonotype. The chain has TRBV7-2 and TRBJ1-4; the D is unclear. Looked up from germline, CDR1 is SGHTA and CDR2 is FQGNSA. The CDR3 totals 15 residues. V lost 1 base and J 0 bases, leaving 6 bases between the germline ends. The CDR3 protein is CASSLVPSTNEKLFF. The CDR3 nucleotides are TGTGCCAGCAGCTTAGTGCCCTCAACTAATGAAAAACTGTTTTTT.

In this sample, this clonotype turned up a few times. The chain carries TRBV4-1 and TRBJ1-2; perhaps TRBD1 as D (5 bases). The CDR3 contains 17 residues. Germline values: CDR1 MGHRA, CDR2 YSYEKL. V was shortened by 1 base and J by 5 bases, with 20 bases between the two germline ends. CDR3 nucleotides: TGCGCCAGCAGCCAAGGCAGCAGGGTGGGAATCCTATATGGCTACACCTTC. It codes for CASSQGSRVGILYGYTF.

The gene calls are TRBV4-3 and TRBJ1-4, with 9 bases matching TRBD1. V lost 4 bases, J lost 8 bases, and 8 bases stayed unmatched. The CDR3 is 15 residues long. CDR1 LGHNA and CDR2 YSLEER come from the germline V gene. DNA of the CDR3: TGCGCCAGCAGCCGGGGACAGGGAAGGGGGGAAAAACTGTTTTTT. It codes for CASSRGQGRGEKLFF.

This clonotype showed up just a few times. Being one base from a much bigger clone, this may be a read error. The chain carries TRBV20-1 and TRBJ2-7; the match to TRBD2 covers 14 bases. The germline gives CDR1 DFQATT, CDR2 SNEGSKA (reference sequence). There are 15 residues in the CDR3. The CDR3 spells CRARDGTSGGGEQYF. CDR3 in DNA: TGCAGGGCTAGAGATGGGACTAGCGGGGGAGGTGAGCAGTACTTC.

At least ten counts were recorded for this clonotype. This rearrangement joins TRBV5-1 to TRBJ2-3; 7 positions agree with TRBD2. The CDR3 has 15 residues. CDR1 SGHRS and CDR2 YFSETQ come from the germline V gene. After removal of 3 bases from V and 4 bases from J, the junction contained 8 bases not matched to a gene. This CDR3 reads CASSSAAGEADTQYF. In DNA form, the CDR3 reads TGCGCCAGCAGCTCCGCGGCGGGAGAGGCAGATACGCAGTATTTT. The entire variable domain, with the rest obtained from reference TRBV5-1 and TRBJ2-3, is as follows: KAGVTQTPRYLIKTRGQQVTLSCSPISGHRSVSWYQQTPGQGLQFLFEYFSETQRNKGNFPGRFSGRQFSNSRSEMNVSTLELGDSALYLCASSSAAGEADTQYFGPGTRLTVL.

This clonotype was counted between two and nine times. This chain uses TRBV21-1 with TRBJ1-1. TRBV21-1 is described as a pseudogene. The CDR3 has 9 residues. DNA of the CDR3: TGTGCCAGCACCTGCAAAGCTTTCTTT. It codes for CASTCKAFF.